This record concerns one T cell receptor (beta chain) sequence. Its target is not known. This sample was included in a study of T cell responses to AZD1222 COVID-19 vaccine. Whole-study results and caveats: Close to half of all spike-specific TCRs reportedly target regions of the variants that are unmutated.

TCRdb's table, derived via immunoSEQ multiplex PCR, lists solely in-frame clones and lacks some. The sample consists of under 200,000 clones, approximately 90% of them appearing once. The source is an adult who received the AZD1222 COVID-19 vaccine. This specimen consisted of peripheral blood, obtained 28 days after the second AZD1222 dose.

In DNA, the CDR3 is TGTGCCATCAGTGAGACCGGACGGTCCTATGGCTACACCTTC. It yields the protein CAISETGRSYGYTF. The chain combines TRBV10-3 with TRBJ1-2, with D uncertain. There are 14 residues in the CDR3. Germline assignment: CDR1 ENHRY and CDR2 SYGVKD. The germline V and J ends were trimmed by 2 bases and 4 bases, with 11 bases remaining between them.